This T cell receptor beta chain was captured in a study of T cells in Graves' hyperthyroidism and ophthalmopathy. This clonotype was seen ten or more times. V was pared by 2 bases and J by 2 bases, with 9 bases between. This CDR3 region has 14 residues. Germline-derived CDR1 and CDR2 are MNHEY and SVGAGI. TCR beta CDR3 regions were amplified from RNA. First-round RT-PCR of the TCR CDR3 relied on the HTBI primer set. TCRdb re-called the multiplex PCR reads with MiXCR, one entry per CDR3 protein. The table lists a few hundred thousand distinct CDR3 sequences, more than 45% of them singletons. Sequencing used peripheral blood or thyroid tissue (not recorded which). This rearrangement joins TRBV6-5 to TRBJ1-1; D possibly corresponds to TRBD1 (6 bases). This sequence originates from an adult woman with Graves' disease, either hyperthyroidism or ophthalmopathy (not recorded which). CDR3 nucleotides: TGTGCCAGCAGTTACCAGGGGCGAAACACTGAAGCTTTCTTT. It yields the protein CASSYQGRNTEAFF.